Presented here are 11 T cell receptor beta chains from one specimen sequenced in a study of tumor-infiltrating lymphocytes in primary liver carcinoma. Between roughly 20 and 31 mg of unsorted bulk tissue served as the source from which RNA and DNA were co-extracted. A constant-region primer served to make TCR beta cDNA from roughly 500 ng total RNA. Three-round nested multiplex PCR performed with slightly modified ARM-PCR produced the TCR beta libraries. TRBV1-TRBV30 forward primers paired with a C-beta reverse primer drove the first two PCR rounds, roughly 9 cycles each. TCRdb called the multiplex PCR reads again in MiXCR, with one record for every CDR3 protein. The sample yields tens of thousands of distinct CDR3 sequences, roughly two thirds seen once. The sequencing input was liver tumor tissue from sampling region 4. Documented subset: tumor region T4, right-lateral pole. Receptors were obtained from a man aged 40-49 years with primary liver carcinoma and hepatitis B virus infection.

As concerns this clonotype: The limits of the CDR3 on the DNA are not certain, so only TCRdb's listed CDR3 is given. J is TRBJ2-2 and V is TRBV6-5; TRBD2, as called in the table, went unchecked against the DNA. The CDR3 comprises 15 residues, both ends counted. Per germline, CDR1 MNHEY and CDR2 SVGAGI. The CDR3 is CVGRGTSGSLGEQFF.

Points on this clonotype: An end of the junction does not agree with germline; a read error may underlie this. The chain links TRBV11-2 to TRBJ2-7; 8 nucleotides line up with TRBD1. Germline V gene lookup returns CDR1 SGHAT and CDR2 FQNNGV. The CDR3 sequence is 15 residues long. The CDR3 DNA reads TGTGCCTGCAGGCTTGTGGCAGGGGGCCAGTACGAGCAGTACTTC. The encoded protein is CACRLVAGGQYEQYF.

As regards this clonotype: A read error may account for a junction end that differs from germline. The genes are TRBV5-1 and TRBJ2-7; the D call may be TRBD1 or TRBD2 (5 bases each). This CDR3 is built from 13 residues. Per the germline V gene, CDR1 is SGHRS and CDR2 is YFSETQ. The CDR3 DNA follows: TGCGCCAACAGCTTGTCGGGGCTCTACGAGCAGTACTTC. Translating gives CANSLSGLYEQYF.

A word on this clonotype: This may arise from a read error, as a much more abundant clone is one base away. This rearrangement joins TRBV28 to TRBJ2-1; D is uncertain. Looked up from germline, CDR1 is MDHEN and CDR2 is SYDVKM. This CDR3 region has 12 residues. Trimming pared 5 bases from V and 4 bases from J, leaving 6 bases between. The CDR3 region has the DNA TGTGCCAGCAGTGTGACATACAATGAGCAGTTCTTC. It is translated as CASSVTYNEQFF. The whole variable domain, filled in from reference TRBV28 and TRBJ2-1, reads DVKVTQSSRYLVKRTGEKVFLECVQDMDHENMFWYRQDPGLGLRLIYFSYDVKMKEKGDIPEGYSVSREKKERFSLILESASTNQTSMYLCASSVTYNEQFFGPGTRLTVL.

Comment on this clonotype: Because it lacks the conserved phenylalanine or tryptophan at the end, this CDR3 is likely a read error. No DNA is shown, since the ends of the CDR3 on it are uncertain; the CDR3 is the one TCRdb lists. V and J are TRBV11-2 and TRBJ2-1; the table's D call, TRBD2, was not checked against the DNA. The CDR3 comprises 14 residues, both ends counted. Germline CDR1 reads SGHAT; CDR2 reads FQNNGV. CDR3 amino acids: CASSLYRLVSECFL.

Comment on this clonotype: This may come from a read error, since a much larger clone is one base off. The genes are TRBV7-9 and TRBJ2-7; 9 bases are shared with TRBD2. The V segment lost 3 bases and the J segment 6 bases; nucleotides outside the gene matches: 12. From germline, CDR1 is SEHNR and CDR2 FQNEAQ (reference sequence). CDR3 length: 16 residues. The CDR3 nucleotides are TGTGCCAGCAGCTTTGGGGGCGGGAGGGCCTCCGTCGAGCAGTACTTC. Translated, it gives CASSFGGGRASVEQYF.

Points on this clonotype: The junction shows a germline mismatch at one end, possibly a read error. This chain connects TRBV11-2 to TRBJ2-1; D ambiguous. The germline V gene has CDR1 SGHAT and CDR2 FQNNGV. CDR3 size: 17 residues. The CDR3 here is CASSHRSLRNSYIEQFF. In DNA, the CDR3 is TGTGCCAGCAGCCACCGGAGTTTGAGGAACTCCTACATTGAGCAGTTCTTC.

This clonotype came up a few times. This sequence may be a read error, since a much larger clone differs from it by one base. This chain connects TRBV11-2 to TRBJ2-2, with TRBD2 matching over 12 bases. CDR3 length equals 16 residues. Germline CDR1 and CDR2: SGHAT and FQNNGV. Here the CDR3 reads CASSLVTSGGTGEMFF. The CDR3 nucleotides read TGTGCCAGCAGCTTAGTGACTAGCGGGGGCACCGGGGAGATGTTTTTT.

As regards this clonotype: The missing conserved phenylalanine or tryptophan at the end of this CDR3 makes a read error likely. This chain links TRBV11-2 with TRBJ1-1, with D possibly being TRBD1 (6 bases). The CDR3 runs 16 residues. The V gene's germline CDR1 is SGHAT and CDR2 FQNNGV. The CDR3 DNA follows: TGTGCCAACAGCCTAGGTAGGGCAGGGGTCTTCACTGAAGCTTTCTTA. It codes for CANSLGRAGVFTEAFL.

On this clonotype itself: One end of the junction varies from germline; a read error may be responsible. Written as DNA, the CDR3 is TGTGCCAGCAGTGAGCCGGATGAGATAGCGGGGAGCACAGATACACAGTATTTT. Its protein product is CASSEPDEIAGSTDTQYF. The V and J genes are TRBV6-4 and TRBJ2-3, with TRBD2 matching 8 bases. Germline lookup yields CDR1 MRHNA and CDR2 SNTAGT. The length of the CDR3 is 18 residues.

This clonotype was seen more than once but under ten times. This CDR3 is missing its conserved last phenylalanine or tryptophan, likely due to a read error. The chain combines TRBV7-9 with TRBJ2-1; tentatively, D is TRBD1 (6 bases). V lost 5 bases to trimming and J lost 7 bases, with 24 bases between them. CDR1 is SEHNR, CDR2 FQNEAQ, per germline (reference sequence). The length of the CDR3 is 17 residues. The CDR3 protein is CASSLPYQGPKTNEQFL. As DNA, the CDR3 is TGTGCCAGCAGCCTACCATATCAGGGGCCTAAAACTAATGAGCAGTTCTTA.